One and the same sample provided the 17 T cell receptor beta chains below, sequenced in a study of CD8+ T cells in alopecia areata. Treatment indicated: oral pan-JAK inhibitor, 5-10 mg twice daily. The authors extracted RNA and reverse transcribed it into cDNA as the sequencing template. TCRdb keeps only in-frame clones here, not all; method: immunoSEQ multiplex PCR. The sample lists about 150,000 clones; 65% were seen once. This specimen consisted of CD4+ T cells sorted from blood, obtained at week 4, from a patient treated with tofacitinib. Source of these receptors: a human donor with alopecia areata.

V usage is TRBV30 and J usage is TRBJ1-2; D is perhaps TRBD1 (5 bases). V was shortened by 5 bases and J by 5 bases, with 15 bases between the two germline ends. Per germline, CDR1 GTSNPN and CDR2 SVGIG (reference sequence). CDR3 length: 13 amino acids. The CDR3 nucleotides are TGTGCCTGGGCAGGGAATGTTGGATATGGCTACACCTTC. Translation gives CAWAGNVGYGYTF.

The chain uses TRBV15 and TRBJ1-5; the match to TRBD1 covers 7 bases. Germline V gene lookup returns CDR1 LNHNV and CDR2 YYDKDF (reference sequence). The CDR3 runs 15 residues. The trim removed 0 bases at V and 9 bases at J, leaving 8 bases unmatched. The CDR3 DNA is TGTGCCACCAGCAGAGATCCGGCAGGGGGGTGGCCCCAGCATTTT. This translates into CATSRDPAGGWPQHF.

CDR3 in amino acids: CSGLYGNTEAFF. For the CDR3, the DNA is TGCAGCGGCCTGTACGGGAACACTGAAGCTTTCTTT. The chain links TRBV29-1 to TRBJ1-1; no definite D call. V was pared by 7 bases and J by 1 base, with 10 bases between. This CDR3 is built from 12 residues. Looked up from germline, CDR1 is SQVTM and CDR2 is ANQGSEA.

In its sample, this clone was seen a few times. The chain couples TRBV28 to TRBJ1-6, with D unclear. CDR1 and CDR2 (germline): MDHEN, SYDVKM. This CDR3 has 15 residues. V was cut by 4 bases and J by 7 bases, with 14 bases left in between. The CDR3 region has the DNA TGTGCCAGCAGTTCACCCAAAGGGAAGAATTCACCCCTCCACTTT. It specifies CASSSPKGKNSPLHF.

This clone was recorded at least ten times. The chain recombines TRBV7-9 with TRBJ2-1; D may be TRBD1 (6 bases). Per germline, CDR1 SEHNR and CDR2 FQNEAQ (reference sequence). This CDR3 region has 15 residues. Trimming removed 0 bases from V and 7 bases from J, with 13 bases in between. The CDR3 coding sequence is TGTGCCAGCAGCTTAGCGTTCAGGGGAAGAAATGAGCAGTTCTTC. Translation gives CASSLAFRGRNEQFF.

This clone was counted a single time. The chain combines TRBV5-1 with TRBJ2-5; 7 nucleotides line up with TRBD2. V shed 1 base, J shed 2 bases, and the junction held 5 bases outside the gene matches. CDR3 length equals 15 residues. Germline values: CDR1 SGHRS, CDR2 YFSETQ. DNA of the CDR3: TGCGCCAGCAGCTTGTTTCGAGCGGGGCAAGAGACCCAGTACTTC. It codes for CASSLFRAGQETQYF.

There are a few counts of this clone. This chain connects TRBV5-4 to TRBJ2-5; a weak D match, TRBD1 (7 bases). The CDR3 sequence is 14 residues long. V dropped 1 base and J dropped 4 bases, with 11 bases sitting between them. The germline gives CDR1 SGHNT, CDR2 YYREEE (reference sequence). The CDR3 nucleotides read TGTGCCAGCAGCTTGCGACAGGGAGGAGAGACCCAGTACTTC. This encodes CASSLRQGGETQYF.

This chain joins TRBV29-1 and TRBJ2-2, with no clear D. The CDR3 is 14 amino acids. V was clipped by 3 bases and J by 0 bases, with 8 bases between them. Germline lookup yields CDR1 SQVTM and CDR2 ANQGSEA. CDR3 residues: CSVEKVTNTGELFF. The CDR3 nucleotides are TGCAGCGTTGAGAAGGTTACGAACACCGGGGAGCTGTTTTTT.

V gene TRBV25-1 combines with J gene TRBJ2-5, with 8 bases that match TRBD1. The CDR3 is 14 residues long. Germline loops: CDR1 MGHDK, CDR2 SYGVNS. The V and J ends lost 3 bases and 1 base, in that order; junction bases with no gene match: 1. CDR3 sequence reads: CASSDGTGQETQYF. CDR3 coding DNA: TGTGCCAGCAGTGACGGGACAGGCCAAGAGACCCAGTACTTC.

The chain carries TRBV9 and TRBJ1-1; unclear D gene. The germline V gene encodes CDR1 SGDLS and CDR2 YYNGEE. CDR3 size: 15 residues. V lost 4 bases to trimming and J lost 5 bases, with 18 bases between them. CDR3 DNA sequence: TGTGCCAGCAGCACCCTCGGGGAGGCAGTAACTGAAGCTTTCTTT. Translated, it gives CASSTLGEAVTEAFF.

The V call is TRBV30, the J call TRBJ1-1; no firm D call. CDR3 length: 11 amino acids. CDR1 is GTSNPN, CDR2 SVGIG, per germline (reference sequence). Trimming stripped 0 bases from V and 7 bases from J, with 6 bases between. The CDR3: CAWSVLVEAFF. The CDR3 DNA sequence: TGTGCCTGGAGTGTACTAGTTGAAGCTTTCTTT.

The chain carries TRBV5-1 and TRBJ2-7; tentatively, D is TRBD1 or TRBD2 (5 bases each). V was trimmed by 0 bases and J by 7 bases, leaving 11 bases between them. There are 13 residues in the CDR3. CDR1 is SGHRS, CDR2 YFSETQ, per germline. The CDR3 is CASSLEGPGEQYF. The DNA for the CDR3 is TGCGCCAGCAGCTTGGAGGGACCTGGTGAGCAGTACTTC.

This clone was detected only a few times. The V gene is TRBV5-1, the J gene TRBJ2-7; TRBD1 aligns across 9 bases. Trimming took 4 bases from V and 2 from J; bases not matched to a gene: 4. Germline-derived CDR1 and CDR2 are SGHRS and YFSETQ. The CDR3 has 14 residues. CDR3 nucleotide sequence: TGCGCCAGCAGCCCCGACAGGGGGACCTACGAGCAGTACTTC. It yields the protein CASSPDRGTYEQYF.

The CDR3 loop is CSVNRGLETQYF. Here the CDR3 DNA reads TGCAGCGTTAACAGGGGTTTAGAGACCCAGTACTTC. This chain joins TRBV29-1 and TRBJ2-5; TRBD1 matches at 7 bases. The germline V gene encodes CDR1 SQVTM and CDR2 ANQGSEA. The CDR3 length is 12 residues. Unmatched junction bases numbered 4, after V lost 5 bases and J lost 4 bases.

This clone was detected only a few times. The CDR3 sequence: CAITSGGGQPQHF. Written as DNA, the CDR3 is TGTGCCATCACCTCAGGGGGCGGACAGCCCCAGCATTTT. V usage is TRBV10-3 and J usage is TRBJ1-5; TRBD1 matches at 8 bases. The CDR3 consists of 13 residues. V lost 7 bases and J lost 7; bases outside the gene matches: 6. The germline V gene has CDR1 ENHRY and CDR2 SYGVKD.

The chain is built from TRBV19 and TRBJ2-3, with D maybe TRBD1 (5 bases). This CDR3 has 15 residues. Deletions cut 3 bases from V and 2 bases from J, with 12 bases between. The germline V gene has CDR1 LNHDA and CDR2 SQIVND (reference sequence). The CDR3 sequence is CASSITQGTTDTQYF. The CDR3 region has the DNA TGTGCCAGTAGTATCACCCAGGGCACCACAGATACGCAGTATTTT.

V is TRBV11-2 and J is TRBJ2-3; D might be TRBD1 (5 bases). The V gene lost 4 bases and the J gene lost 3 bases, with 8 bases spanning the gap. Per germline, CDR1 SGHAT and CDR2 FQNNGV. This CDR3 spans 13 amino acids. The CDR3 DNA reads TGTGCCAGCAGCTACCGACAGACAGATACGCAGTATTTT. This sequence encodes CASSYRQTDTQYF.